This T cell receptor beta chain was retrieved from a study of OX40 agonist ivuxolimab in advanced cancers. Germline loops: CDR1 SGHNT, CDR2 YYREEE (reference sequence). Trimming cost V 4 bases and J 8 bases; bases outside gene matches: 17. The CDR3 has 18 amino acids. Data came from immunoSEQ multiplex PCR; TCRdb stores just in-frame clones and leaves some out. Of some 80,000 clones in the sample, around 92% are singletons; the top ten hold around 2.6%. This sequence was found in an adult with an advanced solid tumor such as melanoma, head and neck, liver or kidney cancer. The V call is TRBV5-4, the J call TRBJ2-3; 12 positions match TRBD2. The material sequenced was CD4+ or CD8+ T cells sorted from blood, taken in a trial of the OX40 agonist ivuxolimab. CDR3 nucleotides: TGTGCCAGCAGCCCTCGGACTAGCGGGAAGGGGATGACGGGTACGCAGTATTTT. Translated, it gives CASSPRTSGKGMTGTQYF.